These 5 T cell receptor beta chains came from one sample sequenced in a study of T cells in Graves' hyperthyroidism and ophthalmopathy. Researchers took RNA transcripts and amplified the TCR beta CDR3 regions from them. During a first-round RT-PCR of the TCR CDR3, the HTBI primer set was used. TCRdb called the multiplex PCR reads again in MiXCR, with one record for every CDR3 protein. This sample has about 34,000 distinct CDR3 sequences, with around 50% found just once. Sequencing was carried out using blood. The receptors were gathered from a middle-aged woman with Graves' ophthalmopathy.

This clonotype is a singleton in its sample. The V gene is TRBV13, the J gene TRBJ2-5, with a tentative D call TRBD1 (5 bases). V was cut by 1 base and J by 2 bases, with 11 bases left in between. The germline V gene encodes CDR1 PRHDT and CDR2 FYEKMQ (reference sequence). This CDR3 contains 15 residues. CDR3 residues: CASSLEGNEQETQYF. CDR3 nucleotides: TGTGCCAGCAGCTTAGAGGGGAATGAGCAAGAGACCCAGTACTTC.

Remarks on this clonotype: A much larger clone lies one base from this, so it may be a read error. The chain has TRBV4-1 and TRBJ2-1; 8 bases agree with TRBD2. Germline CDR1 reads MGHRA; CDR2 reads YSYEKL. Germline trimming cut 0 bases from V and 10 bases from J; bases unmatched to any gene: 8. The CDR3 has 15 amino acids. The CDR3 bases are TGCGCCAGCAGCCAAGAAACGGGAGGGGGGCCCGAGCAGTTCTTC. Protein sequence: CASSQETGGGPEQFF.

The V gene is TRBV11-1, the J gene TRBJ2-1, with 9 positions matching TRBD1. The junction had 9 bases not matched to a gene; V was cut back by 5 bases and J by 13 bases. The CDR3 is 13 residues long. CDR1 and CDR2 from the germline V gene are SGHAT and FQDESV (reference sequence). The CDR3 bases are TGTGCCAGCAGCCGGGACAGGGAAGAGACCCAGTTCTTC. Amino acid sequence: CASSRDREETQFF.

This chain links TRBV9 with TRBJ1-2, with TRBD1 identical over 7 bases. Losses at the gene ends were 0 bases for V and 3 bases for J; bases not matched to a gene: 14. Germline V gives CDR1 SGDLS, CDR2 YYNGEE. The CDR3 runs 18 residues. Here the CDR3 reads CASSVEARGPPNDYGYTF. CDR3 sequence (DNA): TGTGCCAGCAGCGTAGAAGCTAGGGGGCCGCCGAACGACTATGGCTACACCTTC.

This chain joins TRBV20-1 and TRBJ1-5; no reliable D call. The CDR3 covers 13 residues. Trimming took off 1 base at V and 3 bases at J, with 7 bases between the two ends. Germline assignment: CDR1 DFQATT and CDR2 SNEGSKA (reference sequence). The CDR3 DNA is TGCAGTGCTAGAGTCAGTGACAATCAGCCCCAGCATTTT. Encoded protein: CSARVSDNQPQHF.